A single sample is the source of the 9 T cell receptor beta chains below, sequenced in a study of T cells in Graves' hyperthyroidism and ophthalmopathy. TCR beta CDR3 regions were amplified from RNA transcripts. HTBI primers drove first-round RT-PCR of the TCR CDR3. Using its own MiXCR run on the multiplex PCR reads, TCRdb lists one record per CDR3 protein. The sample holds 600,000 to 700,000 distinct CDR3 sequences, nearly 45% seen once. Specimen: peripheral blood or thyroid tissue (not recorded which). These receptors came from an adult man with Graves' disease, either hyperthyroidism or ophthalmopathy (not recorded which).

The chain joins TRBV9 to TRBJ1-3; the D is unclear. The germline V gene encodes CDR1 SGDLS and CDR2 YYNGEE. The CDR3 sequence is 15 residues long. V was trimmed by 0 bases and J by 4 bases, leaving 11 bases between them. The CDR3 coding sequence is TGTGCCAGCAGCGTAGGTGTGGGTTTCGGAAACACCATATATTTT. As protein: CASSVGVGFGNTIYF.

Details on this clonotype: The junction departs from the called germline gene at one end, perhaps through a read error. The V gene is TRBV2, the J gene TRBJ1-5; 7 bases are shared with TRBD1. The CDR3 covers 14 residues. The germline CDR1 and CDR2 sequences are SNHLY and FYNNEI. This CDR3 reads CASRDRDGNQPQHF. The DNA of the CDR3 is TGTGCCAGCCGTGACAGGGATGGAAATCAGCCCCAGCATTTT.

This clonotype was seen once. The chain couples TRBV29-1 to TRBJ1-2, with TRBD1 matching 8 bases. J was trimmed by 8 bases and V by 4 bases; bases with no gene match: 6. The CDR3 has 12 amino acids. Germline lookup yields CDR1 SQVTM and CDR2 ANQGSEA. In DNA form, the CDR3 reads TGCAGCGTTGGGACAGGGATCGGGGGCTACACCTTC. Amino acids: CSVGTGIGGYTF.

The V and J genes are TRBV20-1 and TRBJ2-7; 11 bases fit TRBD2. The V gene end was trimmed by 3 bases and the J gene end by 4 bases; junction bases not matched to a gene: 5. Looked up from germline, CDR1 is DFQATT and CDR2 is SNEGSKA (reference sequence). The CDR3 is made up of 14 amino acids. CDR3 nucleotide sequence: TGCAGTGCTAGTGACCTAGCGGGAGGTTACGAGCAGTACTTC. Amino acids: CSASDLAGGYEQYF.

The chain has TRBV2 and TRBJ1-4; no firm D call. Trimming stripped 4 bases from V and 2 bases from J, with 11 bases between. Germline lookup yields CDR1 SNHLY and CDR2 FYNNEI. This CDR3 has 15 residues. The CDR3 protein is CASSVEEGTNEKLFF. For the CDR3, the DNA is TGTGCCAGCAGTGTAGAGGAGGGCACTAATGAAAAACTGTTTTTT.

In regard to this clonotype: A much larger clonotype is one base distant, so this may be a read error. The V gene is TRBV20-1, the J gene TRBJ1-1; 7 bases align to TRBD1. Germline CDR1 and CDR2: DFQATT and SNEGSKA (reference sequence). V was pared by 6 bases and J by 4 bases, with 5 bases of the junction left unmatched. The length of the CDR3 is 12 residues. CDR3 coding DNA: TGCAGTGCGGGACAGCCGAGCACTGAAGCTTTCTTT. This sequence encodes CSAGQPSTEAFF.

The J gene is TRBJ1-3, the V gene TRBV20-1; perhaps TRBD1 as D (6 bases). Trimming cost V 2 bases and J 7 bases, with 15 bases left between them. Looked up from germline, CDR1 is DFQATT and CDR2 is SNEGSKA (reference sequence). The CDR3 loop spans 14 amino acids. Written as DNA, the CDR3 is TGCAGTGCTAGAATAGGGCGGCAGGGGAACACCATATATTTT. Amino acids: CSARIGRQGNTIYF.

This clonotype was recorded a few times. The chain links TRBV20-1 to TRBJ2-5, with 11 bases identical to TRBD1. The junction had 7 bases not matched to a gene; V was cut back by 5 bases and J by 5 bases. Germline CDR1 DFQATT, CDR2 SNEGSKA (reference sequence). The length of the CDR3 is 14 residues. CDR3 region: CSASPRTGGETQYF. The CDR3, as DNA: TGCAGTGCTTCTCCCCGGACAGGGGGCGAGACCCAGTACTTC.

The CDR3, as DNA: TGTGCCAGCAGTTACCAGGGGGACTCTGGAAACACCATATATTTT. This gives the protein CASSYQGDSGNTIYF. This chain links TRBV6-5 with TRBJ1-3; 7 bases fit TRBD1. The CDR3 extends over 15 amino acids. Per germline, CDR1 MNHEY and CDR2 SVGAGI. With 2 bases clipped from V and 0 bases from J, the junction kept 1 base outside the gene matches.